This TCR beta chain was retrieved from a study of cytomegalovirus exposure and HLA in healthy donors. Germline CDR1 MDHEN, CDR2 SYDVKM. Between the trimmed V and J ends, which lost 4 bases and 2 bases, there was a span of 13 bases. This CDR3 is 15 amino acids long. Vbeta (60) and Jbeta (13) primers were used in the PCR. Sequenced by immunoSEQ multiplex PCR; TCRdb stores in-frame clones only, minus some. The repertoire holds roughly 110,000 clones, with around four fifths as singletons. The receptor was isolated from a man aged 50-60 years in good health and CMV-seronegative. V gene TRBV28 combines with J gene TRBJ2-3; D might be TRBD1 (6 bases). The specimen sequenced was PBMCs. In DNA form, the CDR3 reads TGTGCCAGCAGTTCCCCGACAGGACTCACAGATACGCAGTATTTT. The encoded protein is CASSSPTGLTDTQYF. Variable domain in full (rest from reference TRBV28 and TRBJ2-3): DVKVTQSSRYLVKRTGEKVFLECVQDMDHENMFWYRQDPGLGLRLIYFSYDVKMKEKGDIPEGYSVSREKKERFSLILESASTNQTSMYLCASSSPTGLTDTQYFGPGTRLTVL.